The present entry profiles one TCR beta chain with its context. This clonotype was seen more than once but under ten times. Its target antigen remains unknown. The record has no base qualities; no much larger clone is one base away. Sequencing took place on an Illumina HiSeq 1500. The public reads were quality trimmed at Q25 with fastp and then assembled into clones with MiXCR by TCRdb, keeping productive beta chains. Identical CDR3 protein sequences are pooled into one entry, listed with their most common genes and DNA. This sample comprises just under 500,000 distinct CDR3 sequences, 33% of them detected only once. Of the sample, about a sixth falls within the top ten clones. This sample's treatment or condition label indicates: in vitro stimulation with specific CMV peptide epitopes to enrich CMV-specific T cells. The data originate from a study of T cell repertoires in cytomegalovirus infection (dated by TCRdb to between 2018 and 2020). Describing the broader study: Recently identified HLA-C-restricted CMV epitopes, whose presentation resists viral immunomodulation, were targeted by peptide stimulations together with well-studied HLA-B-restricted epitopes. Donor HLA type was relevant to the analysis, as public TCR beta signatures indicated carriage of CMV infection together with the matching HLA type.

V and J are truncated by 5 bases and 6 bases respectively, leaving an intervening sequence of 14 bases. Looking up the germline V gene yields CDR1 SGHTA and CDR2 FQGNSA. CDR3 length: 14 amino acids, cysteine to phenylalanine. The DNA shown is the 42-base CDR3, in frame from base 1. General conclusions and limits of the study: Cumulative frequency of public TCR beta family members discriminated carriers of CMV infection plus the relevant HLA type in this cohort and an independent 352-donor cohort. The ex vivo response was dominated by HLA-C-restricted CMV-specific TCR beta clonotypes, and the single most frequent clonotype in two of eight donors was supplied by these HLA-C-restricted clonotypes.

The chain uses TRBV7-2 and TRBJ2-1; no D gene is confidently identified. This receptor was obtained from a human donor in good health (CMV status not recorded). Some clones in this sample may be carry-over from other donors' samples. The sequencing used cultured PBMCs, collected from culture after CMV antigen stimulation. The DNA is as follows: TGTGCCAGCAGCGAACTTGGCGCGATCAATGAGCAGTTCTTC. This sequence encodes CASSELGAINEQFF.